These 8 T cell receptor beta chains originate from one sample sequenced in a study of T cell responses to AZD1222 COVID-19 vaccine. TCRdb keeps only in-frame clones here, not all; method: immunoSEQ multiplex PCR. The table lists approximately 150,000 clones, around 90% of them singletons. This specimen was peripheral blood, taken 28 days after the second dose of the MenACWY control vaccine. The source of these receptors is an adult who received the MenACWY meningococcal vaccine as a control.

The rearrangement joins TRBV5-1 to TRBJ1-2, with a possible D match to TRBD1 (6 bases). Trimming pared 4 bases from V and 8 bases from J, leaving 18 bases between. The V gene's germline CDR1 is SGHRS and CDR2 YFSETQ. The CDR3 is made up of 14 amino acids. In DNA form, the CDR3 reads TGCGCCAGCAGCCCGCTGGGGGGCGCGGGGGGCTACACCTTC. Protein product: CASSPLGGAGGYTF.

V and J are TRBV11-3 and TRBJ2-3; D is uncertain. V lost 1 base to trimming and J lost 10 bases, with 12 bases between them. The CDR3 has 13 amino acids. Germline values: CDR1 SGHNT, CDR2 YENEEA. DNA of the CDR3: TGTGCCAGCAGCTTAGGACCTCCGGAAGCGCAGTATTTT. This sequence encodes CASSLGPPEAQYF.

V gene TRBV5-5 combines with J gene TRBJ1-3; D possibly corresponds to TRBD1 (6 bases). Germline V lookup: CDR1 SGHKS, CDR2 YYEKEE (reference sequence). Trimming left V 1 base short and J 0 bases short, with 14 bases between. CDR3 length equals 17 residues. DNA of the CDR3: TGTGCCAGCAGCTTGACCGGGGCACAGGGCTCTGGAAACACCATATATTTT. It yields the protein CASSLTGAQGSGNTIYF.

J is TRBJ1-6 and V is TRBV6-1; D is unresolved. The CDR3 spans 12 residues. Trimming took off 3 bases at V and 10 bases at J, with 7 bases between the two ends. Germline V gives CDR1 MNHNS, CDR2 SASEGT. CDR3 protein: CASSEIISPLHF. CDR3 DNA: TGTGCCAGCAGTGAGATTATCTCACCCCTCCACTTT.

The V gene is TRBV15, the J gene TRBJ1-1; maybe TRBD1 (6 bases). The CDR3 consists of 15 residues. V was shortened by 0 bases and J by 2 bases, with 10 bases between the two germline ends. CDR1 and CDR2 from the germline V gene are LNHNV and YYDKDF (reference sequence). CDR3 loop: CATSRDGGRNTEAFF. For the CDR3, the DNA is TGTGCCACCAGCAGAGATGGGGGCCGCAACACTGAAGCTTTCTTT.

Only a few counts were recorded for this clone. This specimen includes other DNA sequences encoding the same CDR3. The chain combines TRBV9 with TRBJ2-1; 8 positions match TRBD2. Per the germline V gene, CDR1 is SGDLS and CDR2 is YYNGEE. Losses at the gene ends were 0 bases for V and 2 bases for J; bases not matched to a gene: 1. The CDR3 extends over 15 amino acids. Here the CDR3 DNA reads TGTGCCAGCAGCGTAGGAGCGGGGGCCTACAATGAGCAGTTCTTC. Its translation: CASSVGAGAYNEQFF.

The rearrangement links TRBV28 to TRBJ2-5; a possible D gene is TRBD1 (6 bases). CDR1 and CDR2 from the germline V gene are MDHEN and SYDVKM. V lost 5 bases and J lost 3, with 7 bases in between. The CDR3 contains 12 residues. The CDR3 reads CASSRDKETQYF. For the CDR3, the DNA is TGTGCCAGCAGTAGGGACAAAGAGACCCAGTACTTC.

The CDR3 reads CASSSSPGSQQFF. The CDR3 DNA follows: TGTGCCAGCAGCTCTAGCCCCGGCAGCCAGCAGTTCTTC. V usage is TRBV13 and J usage is TRBJ2-1; D is perhaps TRBD2 (5 bases). The CDR3 runs to 13 residues. Per the germline V gene, CDR1 is PRHDT and CDR2 is FYEKMQ (reference sequence). Trimming removed 4 bases at V and 11 bases at J, with 15 bases between.